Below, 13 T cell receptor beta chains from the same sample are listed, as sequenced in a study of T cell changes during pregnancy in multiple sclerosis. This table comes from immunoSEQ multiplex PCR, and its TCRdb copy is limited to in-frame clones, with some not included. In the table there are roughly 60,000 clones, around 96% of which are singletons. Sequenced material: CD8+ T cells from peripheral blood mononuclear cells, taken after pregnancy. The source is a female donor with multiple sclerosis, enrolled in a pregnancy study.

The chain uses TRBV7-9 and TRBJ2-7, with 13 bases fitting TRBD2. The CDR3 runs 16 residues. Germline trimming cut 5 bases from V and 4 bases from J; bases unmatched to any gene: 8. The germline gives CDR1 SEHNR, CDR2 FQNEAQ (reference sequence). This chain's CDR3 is CASSTRTSGSEYEQYF. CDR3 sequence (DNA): TGTGCCAGCAGCACCCGGACTAGCGGGAGTGAATACGAGCAGTACTTC.

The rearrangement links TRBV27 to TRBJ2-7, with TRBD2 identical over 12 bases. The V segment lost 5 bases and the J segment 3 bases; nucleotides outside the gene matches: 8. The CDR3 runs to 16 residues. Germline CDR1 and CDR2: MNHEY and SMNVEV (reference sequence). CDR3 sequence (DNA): TGTGCCAGCAGTGAGACTAGCGGGAGACTTCGCTACGAGCAGTACTTC. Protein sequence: CASSETSGRLRYEQYF.

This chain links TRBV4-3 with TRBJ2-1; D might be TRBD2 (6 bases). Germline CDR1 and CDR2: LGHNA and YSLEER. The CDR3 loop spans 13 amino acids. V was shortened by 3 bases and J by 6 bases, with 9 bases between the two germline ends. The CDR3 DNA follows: TGCGCCAGCAGCCAGGGGACTGGCAATGAGCAGTTCTTC. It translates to CASSQGTGNEQFF.

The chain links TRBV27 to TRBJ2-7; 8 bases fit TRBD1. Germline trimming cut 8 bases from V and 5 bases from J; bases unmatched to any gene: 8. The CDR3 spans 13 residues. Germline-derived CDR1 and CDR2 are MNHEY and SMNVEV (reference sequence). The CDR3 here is CASGKTGAHEQYF. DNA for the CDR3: TGTGCCAGCGGCAAGACAGGGGCCCACGAGCAGTACTTC.

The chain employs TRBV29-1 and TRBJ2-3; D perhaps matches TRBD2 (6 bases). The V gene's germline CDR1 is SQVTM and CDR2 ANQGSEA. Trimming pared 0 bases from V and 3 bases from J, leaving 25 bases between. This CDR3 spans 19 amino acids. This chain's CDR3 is CSVEEGVGVGGKSTDTQYF. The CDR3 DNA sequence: TGCAGCGTTGAAGAGGGTGTGGGTGTTGGCGGGAAAAGTACAGATACGCAGTATTTT.

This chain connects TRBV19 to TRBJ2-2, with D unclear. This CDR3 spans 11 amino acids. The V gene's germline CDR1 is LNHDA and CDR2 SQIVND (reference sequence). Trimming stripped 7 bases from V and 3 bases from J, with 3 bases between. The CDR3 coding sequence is TGTGCCAGTACCTACACCGGGGAGCTGTTTTTT. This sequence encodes CASTYTGELFF.

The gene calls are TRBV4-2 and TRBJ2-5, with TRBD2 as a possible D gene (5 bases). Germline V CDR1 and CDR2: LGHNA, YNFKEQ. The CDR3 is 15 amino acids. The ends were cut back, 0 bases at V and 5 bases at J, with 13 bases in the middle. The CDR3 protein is CASSQERLAEETQYF. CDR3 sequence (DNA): TGTGCCAGCAGCCAAGAAAGGCTAGCAGAGGAGACCCAGTACTTC.

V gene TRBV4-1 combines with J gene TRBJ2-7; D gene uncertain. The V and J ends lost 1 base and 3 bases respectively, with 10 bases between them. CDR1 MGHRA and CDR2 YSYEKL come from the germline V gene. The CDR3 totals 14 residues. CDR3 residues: CASSQVSVNYEQYF. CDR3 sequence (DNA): TGCGCCAGCAGCCAAGTAAGCGTAAACTACGAGCAGTACTTC.

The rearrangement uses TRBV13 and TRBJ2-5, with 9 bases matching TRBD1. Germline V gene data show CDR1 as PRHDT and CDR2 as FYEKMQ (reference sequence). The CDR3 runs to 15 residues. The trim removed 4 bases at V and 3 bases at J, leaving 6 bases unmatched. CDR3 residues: CASSSTGTGKETQYF. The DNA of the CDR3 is TGTGCCAGCAGCTCAACCGGGACAGGGAAAGAGACCCAGTACTTC. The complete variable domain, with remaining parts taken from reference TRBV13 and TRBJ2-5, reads AAGVIQSPRHLIKEKRETATLKCYPIPRHDTVYWYQQGPGQDPQFLISFYEKMQSDKGSIPDRFSAQQFSDYHSELNMSSLELGDSALYFCASSSTGTGKETQYFGPGTRLLVL.

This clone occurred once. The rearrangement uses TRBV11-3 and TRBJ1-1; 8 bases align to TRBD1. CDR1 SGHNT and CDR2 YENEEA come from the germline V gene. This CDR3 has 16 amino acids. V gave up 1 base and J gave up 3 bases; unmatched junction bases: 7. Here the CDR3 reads CASSLGAGGGDTEAFF. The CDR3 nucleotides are TGTGCCAGCAGCTTAGGGGCAGGGGGCGGCGACACTGAAGCTTTCTTT.

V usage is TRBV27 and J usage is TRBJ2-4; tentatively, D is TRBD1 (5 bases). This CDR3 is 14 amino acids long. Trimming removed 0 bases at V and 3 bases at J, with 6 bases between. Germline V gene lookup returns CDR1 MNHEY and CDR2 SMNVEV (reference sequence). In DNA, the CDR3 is TGTGCCAGCAGTTTATCAGGGGTCAAAAACATTCAGTACTTC. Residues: CASSLSGVKNIQYF.

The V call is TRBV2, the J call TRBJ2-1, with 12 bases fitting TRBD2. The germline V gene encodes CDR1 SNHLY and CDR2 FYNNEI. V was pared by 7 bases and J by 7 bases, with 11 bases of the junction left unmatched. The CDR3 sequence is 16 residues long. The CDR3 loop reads CASMRLAGVVDNEQFF. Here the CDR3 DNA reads TGTGCCAGCATGAGACTAGCGGGAGTAGTAGATAATGAGCAGTTCTTC.

The CDR3 protein is CASSLRQGSYEQYF. Written as DNA, the CDR3 is TGCGCCAGCAGCCTCCGACAGGGTTCCTACGAGCAGTACTTC. The chain couples TRBV4-1 to TRBJ2-7; 7 nucleotides line up with TRBD1. V was clipped by 4 bases and J by 1 base; unmatched bases: 4. CDR3 length equals 14 residues. Germline CDR1 reads MGHRA; CDR2 reads YSYEKL.